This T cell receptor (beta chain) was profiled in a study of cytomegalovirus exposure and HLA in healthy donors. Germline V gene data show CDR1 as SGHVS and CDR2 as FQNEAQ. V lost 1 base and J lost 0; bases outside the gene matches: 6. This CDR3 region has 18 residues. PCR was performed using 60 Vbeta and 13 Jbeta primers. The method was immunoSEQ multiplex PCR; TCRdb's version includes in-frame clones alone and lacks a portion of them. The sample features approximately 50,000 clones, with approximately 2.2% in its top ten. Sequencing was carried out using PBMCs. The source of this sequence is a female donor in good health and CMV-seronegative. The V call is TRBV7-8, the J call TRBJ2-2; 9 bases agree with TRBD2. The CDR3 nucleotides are TGTGCCAGCAGCTTAGGGGGCAGGACTAGCGCGAACACCGGGGAGCTGTTTTTT. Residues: CASSLGGRTSANTGELFF. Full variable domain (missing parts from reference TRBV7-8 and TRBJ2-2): GAGVSQSPRYKVAKRGQDVALRCDPISGHVSLFWYQQALGQGPEFLTYFQNEAQLDKSGLPSDRFFAERPEGSVSTLKIQRTQQEDSAVYLCASSLGGRTSANTGELFFGEGSRLTVL.